This TCR beta chain came from a study of tumor-infiltrating lymphocytes in primary liver carcinoma. About the research overall: Tumors, staged T1-T3 N0M0, spanned about 4.2 to 10 cm. General study results and limits: The top-250-clone fraction was significantly higher in tumors than in blood (p = 0.039). Present in all five tumor regions were only about 7.5-25% of the top clones.

For this clonotype: The antigen remains undetermined.

Bulk tissue was left unsorted, and RNA and DNA were co-extracted from around 18-30 mg of it. A constant-region primer primed TCR beta cDNA synthesis from 450 to 550 ng of total RNA. Slightly modified ARM-PCR with three nested multiplex PCR rounds yielded TCR beta libraries. Investigators reported that the first two PCR rounds, at about 11 cycles each, used TRBV1-TRBV30 forward primers with a C-beta reverse primer. One entry per CDR3 protein results from TCRdb running MiXCR on the multiplex PCR reads. The sample carries more than 95,000 distinct CDR3 sequences, 60% to 75% recorded once. The CDR3 has 17 residues.

This sequence was found in a woman in her fifties or sixties with primary liver carcinoma and hepatitis B virus infection. The rearrangement links TRBV21-1 to TRBJ1-1; the table's D call, TRBD1, was not checked against the DNA. TRBV21-1 is tagged as a pseudogene. Sequenced input: liver tumor tissue from sampling region 3. Specified subset: tumor region T3, left-lateral pole. DNA for the CDR3: TGTGCCAGCAGCATTAAACCCGGCTCGGGGGGGAGCACTGAAGCTTTCTTT. Translation gives CASSIKPGSGGSTEAFF.